This T cell receptor beta chain was recorded in a study of CD8 T cells in Susac syndrome. When the RNA was reverse transcribed, random hexamers were used with an input of about 0.45 to 1 ug. TCRdb re-analysed the immunoSEQ multiplex PCR reads in MiXCR, keeping a single row per CDR3 protein. The sample includes 180,000 or so distinct CDR3 sequences, more than 90% of them seen just once. This CDR3 region has 15 residues. V lost 1 base and J lost 6; bases outside the gene matches: 8. Per germline, CDR1 SGDLS and CDR2 YYNGEE. The chain recombines TRBV9 with TRBJ2-7; TRBD2 agrees at 9 bases. The receptor's source is a human donor with multiple sclerosis. Sequencing was performed on CD4+ T cells from PBMCs. The CDR3 coding sequence is TGTGCCAGCAGCGTAAGTGGTAGCGGGAGAGGCGAGCAGTACTTC. Amino acids: CASSVSGSGRGEQYF. The variable domain in full, completed from reference TRBV9 and TRBJ2-7, reads DSGVTQTPKHLITATGQRVTLRCSPRSGDLSVYWYQQSLDQGLQFLIQYYNGEERAKGNILERFSAQQFPDLHSELNLSSLELGDSALYFCASSVSGSGRGEQYFGPGTRLTVT.